The T cell receptor (beta chain) described here comes from a study of blood T cell repertoires in COVID-19. Study-level background: Acute and convalescent COVID-19 samples came from the United States, Italy and Spain. PBMCs, B-cell-depleted T cells, or T cells were the source of the cDNA or gDNA that made up the material.

Original analysis: Quantification of nucleated cells was approximated via reference gene primer amplification. TCRdb's copy holds only in-frame clones and misses some; the assay was immunoSEQ multiplex PCR. V, J and clone size reflect that table, while D and trimming were determined from the DNA. The sample holds over 150,000 clones, under 80% seen once. The junction had 7 bases not matched to a gene; V was cut back by 7 bases and J by 2 bases. This CDR3 has 14 amino acids. The V gene's germline CDR1 is SQVTM and CDR2 ANQGSEA. The genes are TRBV29-1 and TRBJ2-3, with 9 bases fitting TRBD1. This clonotype originated in a woman aged 45-60 years with acute or convalescent COVID-19. The sample comprised peripheral blood. In nucleotides, the CDR3 is TGCAGCGCTGAGGGACAGGGAGCCACAGATACGCAGTATTTT. Translated: CSAEGQGATDTQYF.